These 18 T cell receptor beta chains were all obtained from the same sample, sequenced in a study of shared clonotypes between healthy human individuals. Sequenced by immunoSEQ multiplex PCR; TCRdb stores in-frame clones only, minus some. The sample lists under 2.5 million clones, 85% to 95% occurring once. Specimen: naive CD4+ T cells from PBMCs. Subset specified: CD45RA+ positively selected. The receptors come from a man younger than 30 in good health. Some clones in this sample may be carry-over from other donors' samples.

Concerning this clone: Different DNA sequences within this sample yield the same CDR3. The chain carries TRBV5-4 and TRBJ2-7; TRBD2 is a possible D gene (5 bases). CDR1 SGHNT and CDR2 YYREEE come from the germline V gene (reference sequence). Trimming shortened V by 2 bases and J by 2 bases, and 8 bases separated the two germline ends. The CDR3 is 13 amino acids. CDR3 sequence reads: CASSLPGAYEQYF. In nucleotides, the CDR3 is TGTGCCAGCAGCTTACCCGGGGCCTACGAGCAGTACTTC.

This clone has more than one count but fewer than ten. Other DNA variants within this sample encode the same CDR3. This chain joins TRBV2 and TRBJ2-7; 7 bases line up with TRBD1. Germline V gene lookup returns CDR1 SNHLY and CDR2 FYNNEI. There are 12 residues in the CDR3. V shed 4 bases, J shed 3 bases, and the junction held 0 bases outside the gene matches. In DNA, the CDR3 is TGTGCCAGCAGTGGGACAGGCTACGAGCAGTACTTC. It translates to CASSGTGYEQYF.

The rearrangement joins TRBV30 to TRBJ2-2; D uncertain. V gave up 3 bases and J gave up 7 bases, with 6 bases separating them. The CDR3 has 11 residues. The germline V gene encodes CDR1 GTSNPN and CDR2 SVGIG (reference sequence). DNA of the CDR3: TGTGCCTGGAGACTTGTCGGGGAGCTGTTTTTT. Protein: CAWRLVGELFF.

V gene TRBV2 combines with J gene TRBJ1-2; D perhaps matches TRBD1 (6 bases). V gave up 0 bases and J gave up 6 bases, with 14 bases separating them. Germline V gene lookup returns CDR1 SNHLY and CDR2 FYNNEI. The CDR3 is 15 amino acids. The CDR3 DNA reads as TGTGCCAGCAGTGAAGCGCGAACAGGGAACAATGGCTACACCTTC. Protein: CASSEARTGNNGYTF.

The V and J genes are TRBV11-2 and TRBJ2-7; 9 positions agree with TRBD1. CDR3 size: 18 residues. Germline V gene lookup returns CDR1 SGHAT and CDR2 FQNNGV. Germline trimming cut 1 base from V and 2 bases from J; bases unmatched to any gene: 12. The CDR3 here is CASSLVDRGSWLTYEQYF. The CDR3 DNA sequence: TGTGCCAGCAGCTTAGTGGACAGGGGATCTTGGTTAACCTACGAGCAGTACTTC.

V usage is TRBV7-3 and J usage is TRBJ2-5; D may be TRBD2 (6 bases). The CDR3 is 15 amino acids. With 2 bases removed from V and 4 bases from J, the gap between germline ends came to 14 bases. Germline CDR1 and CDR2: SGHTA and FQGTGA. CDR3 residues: CASSLGGGASETQYF. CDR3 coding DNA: TGTGCCAGCAGCTTAGGTGGAGGGGCATCAGAGACCCAGTACTTC.

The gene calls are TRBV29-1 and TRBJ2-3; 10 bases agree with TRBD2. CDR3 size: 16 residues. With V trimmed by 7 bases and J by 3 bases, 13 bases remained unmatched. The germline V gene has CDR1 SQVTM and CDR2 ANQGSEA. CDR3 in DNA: TGCAGCGGAGGGAGGCTGGCTAGCGGGAGAACAGATACGCAGTATTTT. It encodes CSGGRLASGRTDTQYF.

The CDR3 here is CASSLEPTQYF. The CDR3 bases are TGTGCCAGCAGCTTAGAGCCGACGCAGTATTTT. The chain employs TRBV11-2 and TRBJ2-3; D remains unclear. Trimming took off 0 bases at V and 9 bases at J, with 4 bases between the two ends. Germline CDR1 and CDR2: SGHAT and FQNNGV. CDR3 length equals 11 residues.

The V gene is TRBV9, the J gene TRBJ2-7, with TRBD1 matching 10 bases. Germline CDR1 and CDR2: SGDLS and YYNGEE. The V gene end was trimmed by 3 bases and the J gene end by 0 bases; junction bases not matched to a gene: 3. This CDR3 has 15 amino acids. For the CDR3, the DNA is TGTGCCAGCAGCGGAGGACAGGGGGTCTCCTACGAGCAGTACTTC. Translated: CASSGGQGVSYEQYF.

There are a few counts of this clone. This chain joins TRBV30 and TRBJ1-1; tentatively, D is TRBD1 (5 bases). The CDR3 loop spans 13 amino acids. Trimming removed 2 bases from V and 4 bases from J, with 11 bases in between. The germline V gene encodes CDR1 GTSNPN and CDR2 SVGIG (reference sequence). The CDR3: CAWSPGFTTEAFF. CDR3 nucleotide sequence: TGTGCCTGGAGTCCAGGGTTTACCACTGAAGCTTTCTTT.

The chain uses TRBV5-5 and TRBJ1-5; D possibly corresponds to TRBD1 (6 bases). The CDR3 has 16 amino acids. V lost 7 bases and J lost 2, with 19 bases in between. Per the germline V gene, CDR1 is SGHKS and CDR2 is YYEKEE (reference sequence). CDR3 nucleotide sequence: TGTGCCAGCCCCTTGGTGGGGGGCCAGGGCAATCAGCCCCAGCATTTT. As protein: CASPLVGGQGNQPQHF.

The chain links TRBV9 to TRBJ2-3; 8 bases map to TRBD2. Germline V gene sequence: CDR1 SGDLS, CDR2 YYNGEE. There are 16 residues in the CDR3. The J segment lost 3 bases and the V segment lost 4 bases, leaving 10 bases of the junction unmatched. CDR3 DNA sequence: TGTGCCAGCAGCCGGCGGGGGGAATCATTGACAGATACGCAGTATTTT. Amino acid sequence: CASSRRGESLTDTQYF.

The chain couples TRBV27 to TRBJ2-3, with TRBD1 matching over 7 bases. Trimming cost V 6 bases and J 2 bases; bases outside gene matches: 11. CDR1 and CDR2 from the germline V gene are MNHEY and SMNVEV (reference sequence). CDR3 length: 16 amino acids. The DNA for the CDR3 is TGTGCCAGCAGATCGGACAGGTCCTATTCCACAGATACGCAGTATTTT. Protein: CASRSDRSYSTDTQYF.

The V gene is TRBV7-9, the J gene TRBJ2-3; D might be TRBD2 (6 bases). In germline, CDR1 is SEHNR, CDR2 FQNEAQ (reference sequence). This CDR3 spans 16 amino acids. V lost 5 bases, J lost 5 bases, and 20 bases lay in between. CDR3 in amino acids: CASSPAASEGGDTQYF. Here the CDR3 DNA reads TGTGCCAGCAGCCCAGCTGCTTCGGAGGGAGGAGATACGCAGTATTTT.

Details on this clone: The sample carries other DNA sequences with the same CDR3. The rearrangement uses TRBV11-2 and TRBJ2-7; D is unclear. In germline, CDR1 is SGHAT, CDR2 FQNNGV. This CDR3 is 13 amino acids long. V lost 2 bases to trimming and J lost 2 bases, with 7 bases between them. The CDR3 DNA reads TGTGCCAGCAGCTTATTAGGAGCCTACGAGCAGTACTTC. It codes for CASSLLGAYEQYF.

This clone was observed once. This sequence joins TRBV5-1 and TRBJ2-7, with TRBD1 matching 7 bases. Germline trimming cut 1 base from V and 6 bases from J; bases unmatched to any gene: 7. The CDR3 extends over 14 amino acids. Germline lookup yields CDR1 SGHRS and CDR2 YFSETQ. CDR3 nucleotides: TGCGCCAGCAGCTTGACAGGGGACGGGGTCGAGCAGTACTTC. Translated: CASSLTGDGVEQYF.

The CDR3 bases are TGTGCCAGCAGTAGGGAGTACAATGAGCAGTTCTTC. Translating gives CASSREYNEQFF. The chain has TRBV25-1 and TRBJ2-1; perhaps TRBD2 as D (5 bases). Trimming stripped 5 bases from V and 4 bases from J, with 6 bases between. This CDR3 comprises 12 residues. Germline CDR1 is MGHDK and CDR2 is SYGVNS.

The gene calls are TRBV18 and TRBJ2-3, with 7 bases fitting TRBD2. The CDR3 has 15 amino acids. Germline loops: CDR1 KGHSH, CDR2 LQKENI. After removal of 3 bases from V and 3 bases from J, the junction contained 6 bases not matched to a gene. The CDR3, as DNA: TGTGCCAGCTCACCGACTAGCTCGGTGACAGATACGCAGTATTTT. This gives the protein CASSPTSSVTDTQYF.